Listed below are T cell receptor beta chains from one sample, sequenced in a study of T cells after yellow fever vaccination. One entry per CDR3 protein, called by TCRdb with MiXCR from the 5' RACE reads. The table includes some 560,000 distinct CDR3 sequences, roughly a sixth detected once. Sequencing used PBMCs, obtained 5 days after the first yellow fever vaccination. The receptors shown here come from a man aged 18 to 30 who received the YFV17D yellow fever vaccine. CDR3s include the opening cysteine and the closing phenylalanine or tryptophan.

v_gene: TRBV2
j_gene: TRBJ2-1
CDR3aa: CASSEARAGGVSEQFF

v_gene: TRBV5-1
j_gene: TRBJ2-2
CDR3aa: CASSLGLAGPTGELFF

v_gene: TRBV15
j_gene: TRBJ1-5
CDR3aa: CATGQRGDQPQHF

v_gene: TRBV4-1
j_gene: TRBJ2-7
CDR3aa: CASSPRGASGDYEQYF

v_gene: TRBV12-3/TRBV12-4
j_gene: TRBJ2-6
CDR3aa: CASRGSSGANVLTF

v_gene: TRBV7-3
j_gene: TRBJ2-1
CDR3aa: CASSLNSYVEQFF

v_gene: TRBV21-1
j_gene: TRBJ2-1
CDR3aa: CADDPAGFCCEQFF

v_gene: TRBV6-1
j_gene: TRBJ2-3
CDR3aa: CASTLGGYSTDTQYF

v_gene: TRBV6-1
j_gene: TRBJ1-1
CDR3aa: CASSSPGTATEAFF

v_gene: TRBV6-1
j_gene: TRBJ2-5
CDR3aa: CASSPTRVPPFIQETQYF

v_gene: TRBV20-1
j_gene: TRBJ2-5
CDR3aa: CSAPPWGAQETQYF

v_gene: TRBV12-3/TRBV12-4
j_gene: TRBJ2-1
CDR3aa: CASSKSLAGPHEGEQFF

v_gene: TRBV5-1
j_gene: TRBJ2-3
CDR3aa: CASSFAGGPVKQYF

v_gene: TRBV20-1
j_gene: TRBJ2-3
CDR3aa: CSARDDGEASDTQYF

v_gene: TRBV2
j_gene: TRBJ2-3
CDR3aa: CASPSRRGAGDTQYF

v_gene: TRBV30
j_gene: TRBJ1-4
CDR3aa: CAWSGRGQEKLFF

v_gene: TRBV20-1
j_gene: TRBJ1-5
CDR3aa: CSAGGGSQPQHF

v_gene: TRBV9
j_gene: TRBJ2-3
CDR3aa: CASSVGPGAGDTQYF

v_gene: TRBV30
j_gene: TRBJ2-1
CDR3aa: CAWSSVYEQFF

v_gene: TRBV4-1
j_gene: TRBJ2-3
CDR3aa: CASSQVTTGGSNTQYF

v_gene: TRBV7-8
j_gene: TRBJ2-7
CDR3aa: CASSPRRTADEQYF

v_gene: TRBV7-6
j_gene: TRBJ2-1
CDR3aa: CASSFYAGTGAGNEQFF

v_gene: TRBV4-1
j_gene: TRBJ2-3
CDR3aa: CASSQVADTQYF

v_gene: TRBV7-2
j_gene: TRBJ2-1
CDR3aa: CASSLRQRVSQGQFF

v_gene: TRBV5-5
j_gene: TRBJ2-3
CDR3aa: CASSDRGLTDTQYF

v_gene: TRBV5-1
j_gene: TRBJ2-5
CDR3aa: CASSLGQSQQTQYF

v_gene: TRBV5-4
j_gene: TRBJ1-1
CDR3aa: CASSFGGSDTEAFF

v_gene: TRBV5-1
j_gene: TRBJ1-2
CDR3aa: CASSRGQEGYGYTF

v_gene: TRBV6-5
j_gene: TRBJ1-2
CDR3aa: CASSNPGTGAYGYTF

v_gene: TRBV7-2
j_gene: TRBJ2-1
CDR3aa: CASRDRRGSSYNEQFF

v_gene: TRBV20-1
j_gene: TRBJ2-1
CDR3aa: CSAMRAGANEQFF

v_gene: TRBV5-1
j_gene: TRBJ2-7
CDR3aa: CASSLSGTEDEQYF

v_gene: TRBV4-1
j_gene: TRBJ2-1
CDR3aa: CASSQGQGGNEQFF

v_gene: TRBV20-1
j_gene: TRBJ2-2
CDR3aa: CSATGTEGLDGELFF

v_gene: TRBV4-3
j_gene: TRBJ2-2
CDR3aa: CASSQERAASGELFF

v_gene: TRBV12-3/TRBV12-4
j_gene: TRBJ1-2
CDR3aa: CASSFSSGGGGYTF

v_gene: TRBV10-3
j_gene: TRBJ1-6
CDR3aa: CAISGAEASSYNSPLHF

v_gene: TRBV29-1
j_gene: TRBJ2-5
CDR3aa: CSVVLAGGGEAQYF

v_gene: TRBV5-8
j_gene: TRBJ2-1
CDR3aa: CARGLDYSNEQFF

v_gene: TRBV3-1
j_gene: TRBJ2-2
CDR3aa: CASSGGITGELFF

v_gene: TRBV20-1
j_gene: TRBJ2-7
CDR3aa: CSATERYEQYF

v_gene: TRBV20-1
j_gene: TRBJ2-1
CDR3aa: CSARGSYNEQFF

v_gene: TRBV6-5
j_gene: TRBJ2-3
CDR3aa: CASSYTLPTDTQYF

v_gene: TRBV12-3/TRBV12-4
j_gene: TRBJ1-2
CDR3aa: CASRDRGGLLDYTF

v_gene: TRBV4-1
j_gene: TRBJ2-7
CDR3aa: CASSQGSSGGTYEQYF